This T cell receptor beta chain was sequenced in a study of T cell changes during pregnancy in multiple sclerosis. Assay: immunoSEQ multiplex PCR; the TCRdb copy retains only in-frame clones and omits some. The sample records tens of thousands of clones, nearly 95% being singletons. J was trimmed by 5 bases and V by 2 bases; bases with no gene match: 3. There are 14 residues in the CDR3. The V gene's germline CDR1 is SEHNR and CDR2 FQNEAQ (reference sequence). This receptor was taken from a female donor in good health, enrolled as a control in a pregnancy study. The V and J genes are TRBV7-9 and TRBJ1-5, with TRBD1 matching over 7 bases. The sample here was peripheral blood, taken in the second trimester of pregnancy. CDR3 in amino acids: CASSLQGDYQPQHF. CDR3 coding DNA: TGTGCCAGCAGCTTACAGGGGGACTATCAGCCCCAGCATTTT.